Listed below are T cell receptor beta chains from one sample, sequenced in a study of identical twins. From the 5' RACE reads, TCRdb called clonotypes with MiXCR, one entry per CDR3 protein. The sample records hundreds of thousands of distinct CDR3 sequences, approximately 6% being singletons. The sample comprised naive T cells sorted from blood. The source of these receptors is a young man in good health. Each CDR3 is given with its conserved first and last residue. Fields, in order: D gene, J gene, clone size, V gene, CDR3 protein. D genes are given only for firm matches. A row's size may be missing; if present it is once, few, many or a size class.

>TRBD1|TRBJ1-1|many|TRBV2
CASSPGQEIEAFF
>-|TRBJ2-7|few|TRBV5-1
CASSDPALEYEQYF
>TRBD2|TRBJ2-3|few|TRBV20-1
CSAGGGDTQYF
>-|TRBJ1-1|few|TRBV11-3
CASRARGGTEAFF
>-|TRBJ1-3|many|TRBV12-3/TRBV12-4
CASSPTGGNTIYF
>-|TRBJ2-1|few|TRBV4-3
CASSQGVGRNEQFF
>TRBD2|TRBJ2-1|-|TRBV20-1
CSARDTGGGIKSYNEQFF
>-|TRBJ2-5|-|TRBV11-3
CASSLDSLEETQYF
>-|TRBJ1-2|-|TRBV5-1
CASSRLGPRYGYTF
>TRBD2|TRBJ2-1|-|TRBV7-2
CASSLDISGRGPFF
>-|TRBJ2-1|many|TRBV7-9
CASSPTGLNEQFF
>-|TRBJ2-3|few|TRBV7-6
CASSLTGEVYF
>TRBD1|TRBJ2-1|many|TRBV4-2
CASSPGTGGGGSSYNEQFF
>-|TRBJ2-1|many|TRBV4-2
CASSQAGVAVSYNEQFF
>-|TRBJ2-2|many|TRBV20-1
CSAREASGELFF
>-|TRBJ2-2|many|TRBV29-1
CSAGPLGNTGELFF
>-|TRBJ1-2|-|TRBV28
CAIWTVLGYTF
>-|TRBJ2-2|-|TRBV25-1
CASSEEGPTGELFF
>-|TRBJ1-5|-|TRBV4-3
CASSQDIGPYQPQHF
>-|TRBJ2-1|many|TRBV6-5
CASSYRSGNNEQFF
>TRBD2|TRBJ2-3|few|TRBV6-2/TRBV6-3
CASIGRGLAGGAGTDTQYF
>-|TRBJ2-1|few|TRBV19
CASSTEQSYNEQFF
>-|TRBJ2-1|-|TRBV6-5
CASSHGSGSPNEQFF
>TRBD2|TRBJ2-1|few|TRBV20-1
CSARPGLAGDNEQFF
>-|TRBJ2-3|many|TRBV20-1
CSARVVRVPRTDTQYF
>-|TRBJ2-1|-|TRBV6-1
CASSAGTPNNEQFF
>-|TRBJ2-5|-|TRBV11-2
CASSLVAGSRQETQYF
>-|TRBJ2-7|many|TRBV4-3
CASSQDRGHHYEQYF
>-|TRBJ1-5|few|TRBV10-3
CAISESTTDFQPQHF
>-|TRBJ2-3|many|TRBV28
CASLNGISTDTQYF
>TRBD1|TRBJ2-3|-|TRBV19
CASSIERTGATDTQYF
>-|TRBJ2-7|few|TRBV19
CASSIRLRRCSYEQYF
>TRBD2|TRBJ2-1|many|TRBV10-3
CAITEGTSGTNEQFF
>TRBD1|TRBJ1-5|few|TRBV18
CASSALTGEMGQPQHF
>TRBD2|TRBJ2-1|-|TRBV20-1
CSASAGTSWNEQFF
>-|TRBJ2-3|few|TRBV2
CASSEPDSTDTQYF
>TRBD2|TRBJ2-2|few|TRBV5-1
CASSLDGRYTGELFF
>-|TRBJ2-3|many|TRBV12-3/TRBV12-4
CASNLGVDTQYF
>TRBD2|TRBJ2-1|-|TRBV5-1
CATRLAGETYNEQFF
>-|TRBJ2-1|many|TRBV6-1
CASSRDTVYNEQFF
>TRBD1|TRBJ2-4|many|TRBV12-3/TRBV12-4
CASSPQGVIQYF
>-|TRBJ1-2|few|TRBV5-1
CASSRTPVIGYGYTF
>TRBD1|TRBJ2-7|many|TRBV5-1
CASAGTGAIEQYF
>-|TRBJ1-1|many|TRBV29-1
CTLGRNTEAFF
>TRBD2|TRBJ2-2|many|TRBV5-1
CASSLPGLVRGELFF
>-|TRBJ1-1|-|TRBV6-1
CASSRDIGAVAFF
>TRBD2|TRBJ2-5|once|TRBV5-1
CASSLKVAGGQETQYF
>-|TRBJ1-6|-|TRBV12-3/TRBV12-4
CASSPKRNSPLHF
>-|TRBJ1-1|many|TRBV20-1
CSAATLNTEAFF
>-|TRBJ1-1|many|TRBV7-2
CASSPRSHRYNEAFF
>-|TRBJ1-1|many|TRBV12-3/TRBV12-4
CASTLRGLNTEAFF
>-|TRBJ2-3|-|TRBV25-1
CASSEVTQYF
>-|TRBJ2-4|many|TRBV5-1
CASSPGQGGIQYF
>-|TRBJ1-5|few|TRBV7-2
CASSSSPGQRSNQPQHF
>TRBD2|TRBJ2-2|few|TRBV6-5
CASSYSITREVHGELFF
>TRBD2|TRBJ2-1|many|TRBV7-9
CASSSGWRENLQFF
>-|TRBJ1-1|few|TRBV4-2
CASSQERGSKNTEAFF